The entry below describes one T cell receptor (beta chain). This sample stems from a study of CD8+ T cells in alopecia areata. Study-level background: Dosing spanned 6 to 18 months on tofacitinib, then 6 months off drug.

Once RNA had been extracted, it was reverse transcribed into cDNA to act as the sequencing template. The data were produced by immunoSEQ multiplex PCR, yet TCRdb's version contains in-frame clones alone and is incomplete. Among about 94,000 clones listed, 60% to 80% were seen once. Treatment in this sample: oral pan-JAK inhibitor, 5-10 mg twice daily. The source material was CD8+ T cells sorted from blood, sampled at week 44, from a patient treated with tofacitinib. The sequence was collected from a human donor with alopecia areata.

The DNA for the CDR3 is TGTGCCAGCAGCTTAGGTGGGGCCGCCGGGGAGCTGTTTTTT. Residues: CASSLGGAAGELFF. V gene TRBV13 combines with J gene TRBJ2-2, with D possibly matching TRBD1 (5 bases). Germline values: CDR1 PRHDT, CDR2 FYEKMQ (reference sequence). The CDR3 consists of 14 residues. The V and J ends lost 0 bases and 6 bases respectively, with 8 bases between them.